These 20 T cell receptor beta chains were sequenced from one sample in a study of blood T cell repertoires in COVID-19. The repertoire was sequenced with immunoSEQ multiplex PCR; TCRdb's copy has only in-frame clones and lacks some. The profile shows about 210,000 clones, about 90% of them singletons. Material: PBMCs or T cells enriched from blood (not recorded which). These receptors originate from a woman younger than 30 who had recovered from COVID-19.

The rearrangement joins TRBV3-1 (or the pseudogene TRBV3-2) to TRBJ1-2; 8 bases align to TRBD1. Per the germline V gene, CDR1 is LGHDT and CDR2 is YNNKEL (reference sequence). The trim removed 3 bases at V and 8 bases at J, leaving 11 bases unmatched. The CDR3 is 15 amino acids. The CDR3 spells CASSQTTGAPYGYTF. CDR3 DNA sequence: TGTGCCAGCAGCCAGACGACAGGGGCACCCTACGGCTACACCTTC.

This chain links TRBV6-5 with TRBJ1-2; a possible D gene is TRBD1 (6 bases). CDR1 MNHEY and CDR2 SVGAGI come from the germline V gene. Trimming took 7 bases from V and 5 from J, leaving 17 bases between them. This CDR3 is 14 amino acids long. CDR3 sequence: CASIEGVGYYGYTF. The CDR3 DNA is TGTGCCAGCATAGAGGGGGTGGGATATTATGGCTACACCTTC.

The rearrangement joins TRBV3-1 (or the pseudogene TRBV3-2) to TRBJ2-3; TRBD1 matches at 8 bases. Germline V CDR1 and CDR2: LGHDT, YNNKEL (reference sequence). This CDR3 has 16 residues. The V gene end was trimmed by 0 bases and the J gene end by 5 bases; junction bases not matched to a gene: 7. CDR3 sequence reads: CASSQELQGARDTQYF. Written as DNA, the CDR3 is TGTGCCAGCAGCCAAGAGTTGCAGGGGGCGAGAGATACGCAGTATTTT.

J is TRBJ2-1 and V is TRBV18, with a weak D call TRBD1 (6 bases). Germline V lookup: CDR1 KGHSH, CDR2 LQKENI. V was pared by 5 bases and J by 0 bases, with 17 bases between. This CDR3 has 17 residues. The CDR3 DNA follows: TGTGCCAGCTCAGATAGAACTCCGGGACACTCCTACAATGAGCAGTTCTTC. Translation gives CASSDRTPGHSYNEQFF.

The chain recombines TRBV5-1 with TRBJ1-4; D unresolved. V dropped 3 bases and J dropped 8 bases, with 5 bases sitting between them. CDR3 length: 11 amino acids. Germline values: CDR1 SGHRS, CDR2 YFSETQ. CDR3 nucleotides: TGCGCCAGCAGCTCTGGCGAAAAACTGTTTTTT. Its translation: CASSSGEKLFF.

Here the CDR3 reads CASSQTGTQETQYF. DNA of the CDR3: TGTGCCAGCAGCCAAACGGGTACTCAAGAGACCCAGTACTTC. The chain uses TRBV3-1 (or the pseudogene TRBV3-2) and TRBJ2-5; D gene uncertain. V was trimmed by 2 bases and J by 2 bases, leaving 9 bases between them. Per germline, CDR1 LGHDT and CDR2 YNNKEL (reference sequence). The CDR3 consists of 14 residues.

V gene TRBV6-5 combines with J gene TRBJ1-1; 9 bases are a match to TRBD1. CDR3 size: 15 residues. CDR1 and CDR2 from the germline V gene are MNHEY and SVGAGI. V lost 7 bases and J lost 5; bases outside the gene matches: 11. The CDR3 spells CASIRGQGTRTEAFF. DNA for the CDR3: TGTGCCAGCATTAGAGGACAGGGGACGAGAACTGAAGCTTTCTTT.

V gene TRBV6-5 combines with J gene TRBJ1-2; D may be TRBD1 (5 bases). V lost 8 bases and J 7 bases, leaving 17 bases between the germline ends. CDR1 MNHEY and CDR2 SVGAGI come from the germline V gene. This CDR3 is built from 13 residues. CDR3: CASSSAGKSGYTF. The CDR3, as DNA: TGTGCCAGCTCTTCGGCAGGGAAGAGTGGCTACACCTTC.

The chain links TRBV28 to TRBJ2-2; 13 bases match TRBD2. The CDR3 is made up of 18 amino acids. V dropped 3 bases and J dropped 5; count of bases not matched to a gene: 9. From germline, CDR1 is MDHEN and CDR2 SYDVKM. The CDR3 DNA sequence: TGTGCCAGCAGTTTCGTGACTAGCGGGGGGTTTATGACCGGGGAGCTGTTTTTT. Translating gives CASSFVTSGGFMTGELFF.

The gene calls are TRBV5-1 and TRBJ1-2, with TRBD1 as a possible D gene (5 bases). Germline values: CDR1 SGHRS, CDR2 YFSETQ. V dropped 0 bases and J dropped 0 bases, with 9 bases sitting between them. CDR3 length: 15 residues. CDR3: CASSLDSGTNYGYTF. The CDR3 nucleotides read TGCGCCAGCAGCTTGGATTCAGGGACTAACTATGGCTACACCTTC.

V gene TRBV9 combines with J gene TRBJ1-2; possibly TRBD1 for D (6 bases). The CDR3 contains 15 residues. Germline V gene lookup returns CDR1 SGDLS and CDR2 YYNGEE. Trimming pared 3 bases from V and 3 bases from J, leaving 15 bases between. CDR3 bases: TGTGCCAGCAGCGCGCGACAGGTTCTTGACTATGGCTACACCTTC. Translated: CASSARQVLDYGYTF.

The genes are TRBV27 and TRBJ1-1; possible D gene TRBD1, 6 bases. Trimming shortened V by 9 bases and J by 7 bases, and 12 bases separated the two germline ends. The CDR3 length is 11 residues. Germline lookup yields CDR1 MNHEY and CDR2 SMNVEV (reference sequence). The CDR3 DNA reads as TGTGCCAGTGCAGGGGCCGTTGAAGCTTTCTTT. This encodes CASAGAVEAFF.

The chain links TRBV28 to TRBJ2-2, with D perhaps TRBD2 (7 bases). The CDR3 length is 14 residues. Trimming took 6 bases from V and 4 from J, leaving 12 bases between them. Per the germline V gene, CDR1 is MDHEN and CDR2 is SYDVKM. The CDR3 sequence is CASRKGGGTGELFF. CDR3 nucleotide sequence: TGTGCCAGCAGGAAAGGGGGGGGCACCGGGGAGCTGTTTTTT.

The V and J genes are TRBV9 and TRBJ1-1, with a possible D match to TRBD1 (5 bases). Germline V CDR1 and CDR2: SGDLS, YYNGEE. This CDR3 spans 15 amino acids. V lost 2 bases to trimming and J lost 3 bases, with 14 bases between them. The CDR3 DNA follows: TGTGCCAGCAGCGTTGCCCAGGGTCAGGACACTGAAGCTTTCTTT. Amino acid sequence: CASSVAQGQDTEAFF.

J is TRBJ1-5 and V is TRBV7-9; TRBD1 might be the D (5 bases). The CDR3 is made up of 14 amino acids. The V and J ends lost 4 bases and 4 bases respectively, with 11 bases between them. CDR1 and CDR2 from the germline V gene are SEHNR and FQNEAQ (reference sequence). In nucleotides, the CDR3 is TGTGCCAGCAGCTCCCAGGGAACTAATCAGCCCCAGCATTTT. Protein: CASSSQGTNQPQHF.

The chain couples TRBV27 to TRBJ2-7; no clear D. Trimming took 4 bases from V and 3 from J, leaving 16 bases between them. This CDR3 contains 15 residues. Germline lookup yields CDR1 MNHEY and CDR2 SMNVEV (reference sequence). CDR3 nucleotides: TGTGCCAGCAGTTCCGCCAGACTCCCTGACTACGAGCAGTACTTC. It encodes CASSSARLPDYEQYF.

V and J are TRBV27 and TRBJ2-3, with D possibly being TRBD1 (5 bases). The CDR3 length is 16 residues. V was cut by 4 bases and J by 2 bases, with 16 bases left in between. CDR1 MNHEY and CDR2 SMNVEV come from the germline V gene (reference sequence). DNA of the CDR3: TGTGCCAGCAGTTCTCCAGGGCGTGGATACACAGATACGCAGTATTTT. Translated: CASSSPGRGYTDTQYF.

The chain couples TRBV3-1 (or the pseudogene TRBV3-2) to TRBJ2-1, with 7 bases identical to TRBD2. The CDR3 runs 14 residues. Germline CDR1 and CDR2: LGHDT and YNNKEL (reference sequence). Trimming cost V 3 bases and J 7 bases; bases outside gene matches: 6. This chain's CDR3 is CASSQPAGRNEQFF. In DNA form, the CDR3 reads TGTGCCAGCAGCCAGCCAGCGGGGCGTAATGAGCAGTTCTTC.

The chain links TRBV7-2 to TRBJ2-3; 8 nucleotides agree with TRBD2. The J segment lost 5 bases and the V segment lost 1 base, leaving 8 bases of the junction unmatched. Germline-derived CDR1 and CDR2 are SGHTA and FQGNSA. This CDR3 spans 16 amino acids. The CDR3 region is CASSLVVSRGGDTQYF. The CDR3 coding sequence is TGTGCCAGCAGCTTAGTTGTCTCCCGGGGGGGAGATACGCAGTATTTT. The variable domain in full, completed from reference TRBV7-2 and TRBJ2-3, reads GAGVSQSPSNKVTEKGKDVELRCDPISGHTALYWYRQSLGQGLEFLIYFQGNSAPDKSGLPSDRFSAERTGGSVSTLTIQRTQQEDSAVYLCASSLVVSRGGDTQYFGPGTRLTVL.

This chain connects TRBV5-1 to TRBJ2-6; tentatively, D is TRBD1 (6 bases). With 6 bases removed from V and 1 base from J, the gap between germline ends came to 11 bases. The CDR3 totals 15 residues. The V gene's germline CDR1 is SGHRS and CDR2 YFSETQ. For the CDR3, the DNA is TGCGCCAGCACGCTTCAGGGGTCTGGGGCCAACGTCCTGACTTTC. Its protein is CASTLQGSGANVLTF.